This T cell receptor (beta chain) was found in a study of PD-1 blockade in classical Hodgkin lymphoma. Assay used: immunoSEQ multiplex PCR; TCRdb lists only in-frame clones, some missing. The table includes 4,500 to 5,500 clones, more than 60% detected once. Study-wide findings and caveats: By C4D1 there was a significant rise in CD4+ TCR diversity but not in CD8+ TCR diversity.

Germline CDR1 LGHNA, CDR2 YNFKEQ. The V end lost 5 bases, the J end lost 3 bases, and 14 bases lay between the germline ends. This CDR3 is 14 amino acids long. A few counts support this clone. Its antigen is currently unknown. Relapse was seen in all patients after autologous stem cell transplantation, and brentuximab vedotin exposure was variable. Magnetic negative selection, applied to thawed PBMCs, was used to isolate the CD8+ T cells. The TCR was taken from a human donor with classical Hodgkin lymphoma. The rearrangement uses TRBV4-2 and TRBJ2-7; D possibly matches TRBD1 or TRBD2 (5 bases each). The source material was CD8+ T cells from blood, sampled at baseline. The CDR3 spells CASSLVGRHYEQYF. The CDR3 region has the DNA TGTGCCAGCAGCTTGGTGGGACGGCACTACGAGCAGTACTTC.